This is a list of T cell receptor beta chains from one sample in a study of cytotoxic CD8 clonotypes in ibrutinib-treated CLL. The method was immunoSEQ multiplex PCR; TCRdb's version includes in-frame clones alone and lacks a portion of them. The repertoire has about 68,000 clones, around two thirds of them found once; the top ten carry around 5.7%. Sequences were derived from PBMCs, sampled after 12 months of ibrutinib treatment. Source of these receptors: a human donor with chronic lymphocytic leukemia. The CDR3 runs from the conserved cysteine through the conserved F or W. A D gene is named only where the DNA matches it firmly. Clone size is shown for a subset of rows, as once, few, many or a class of expanded clone.

j_call,cdr3_length,v_call,d_call,clone_size,cdr3_nt,cdr3_aa
TRBJ1-2,15,TRBV7-9,.,.,TGTGCCAGCAGCTTCCAAGAAACAGGAGCCTATGGCTACACCTTC,CASSFQETGAYGYTF
TRBJ1-2,14,TRBV7-2,.,.,TGTGCCAGCATCCCTGGGGGGGGGAGCTATGGCTACACCTTC,CASIPGGGSYGYTF
TRBJ1-1,15,TRBV10-3,TRBD1,.,TGTGCCATCAACCGATATTCCGGGACAGGGGGCGAGGCTTTCTTT,CAINRYSGTGGEAFF
TRBJ2-3,15,TRBV6-6,.,.,TGTGCCAGCAGTTACTCGGAGGGGGTTACAGATACGCAGTATTTT,CASSYSEGVTDTQYF
TRBJ1-2,13,TRBV10-3,TRBD1,.,TGTGCCATCAGTGAGGGGACAGATTATGGCTACACCTTC,CAISEGTDYGYTF
TRBJ1-5,15,TRBV2,TRBD1,.,TGTGCCAGCAGGGACAGGGCGGGGGGCAATCAGCCCCAGCATTTT,CASRDRAGGNQPQHF
TRBJ2-2,12,TRBV30,.,.,TGTGCCTGGAATAAGAACACCGGGGAGCTGTTTTTT,CAWNKNTGELFF
TRBJ2-7,11,TRBV20-1,.,.,TGCAGTGCTAGTCCCTCCTACGAGCAGTACTTC,CSASPSYEQYF
TRBJ2-3,13,TRBV5-1,.,.,TGCGCCAGCTGGGACGGGTTTACAGATACGCAGTATTTT,CASWDGFTDTQYF
TRBJ1-5,11,TRBV2,.,.,TGTGCCAGCAGCCGCAGGGGGCCCCAGCATTTT,CASSRRGPQHF
TRBJ2-1,15,TRBV7-9,.,once,TGTGCCAGCAGCTTAGGTGTTAGAACCTACAATGAGCAGTTCTTC,CASSLGVRTYNEQFF
TRBJ2-3,16,TRBV27,.,few,TGTGCCGCCCGGGGGCAGCAGGGAGGGAGTAGAGATACGCAGTATTTT,CAARGQQGGSRDTQYF
TRBJ1-5,14,TRBV6-9,.,.,TGTGCCAGCAGTTACTCGTTAGGGAATCAGCCCCAGCATTTT,CASSYSLGNQPQHF
TRBJ1-1,15,TRBV19,TRBD1,.,TGTGCCAGTAGAAGGGACAGGGCGTTGGGCACTGAAGCTTTCTTT,CASRRDRALGTEAFF
TRBJ2-7,14,TRBV7-6,.,.,TGTGCCAGCAGCCCTGGGCAGGGGCGGAACGAGCAGTACTTC,CASSPGQGRNEQYF
TRBJ2-7,15,TRBV7-8,TRBD2,.,TGTGCCAGCAGTCAAACGGGGGGGCGCGGGTACGAGCAGTACTTC,CASSQTGGRGYEQYF
TRBJ1-4,14,TRBV7-9,.,.,TGTGCCAGCAGCGAAACGGGGGAGGGCGAAAAACTGTTTTTT,CASSETGEGEKLFF
TRBJ2-7,14,TRBV15,.,.,TGTGCCACCAGCAGAGTCCGGACTGGATACGAGCAGTACTTC,CATSRVRTGYEQYF
TRBJ2-2,16,TRBV2,.,.,TGTGCCAGCAGTGAAGCTGGCAGGGCGAACACCGGGGAGCTGTTTTTT,CASSEAGRANTGELFF
TRBJ1-1,15,TRBV4-2,.,.,TGTGCCAGCAGCCCTCCCCGGACAGATAACACTGAAGCTTTCTTT,CASSPPRTDNTEAFF
TRBJ2-4,15,TRBV4-1,TRBD1,.,TGCGCCAGCAGCCAAACCGGGACAGGGGTAAACATTCAGTACTTC,CASSQTGTGVNIQYF
TRBJ2-4,14,TRBV7-2,.,.,TGTGCCAGCAGCCCGCGGACAGCCGAAAACATTCAGTACTTC,CASSPRTAENIQYF
TRBJ2-5,14,TRBV7-9,TRBD1,once,TGTGCCAGCAGCTCGGGACAGTATCAAGAGACCCAGTACTTC,CASSSGQYQETQYF
TRBJ1-3,12,TRBV6-5,.,.,TGTGCCAGCACGGGGGCCGGAAACACCATATATTTT,CASTGAGNTIYF
TRBJ1-5,15,TRBV2,.,.,TGTGCCAGCAGTGAGACAGGTCCTAGCAATCAGCCCCAGCATTTT,CASSETGPSNQPQHF
TRBJ1-2,14,TRBV28,.,.,TGTGCCAGCAGTTTAAGCAGGGTTGTATATGGCTACACCTTC,CASSLSRVVYGYTF
TRBJ1-1,14,TRBV18,.,.,TGTGCCAGCTCACCAAAGACATTGAACACTGAAGCTTTCTTT,CASSPKTLNTEAFF
TRBJ2-3,17,TRBV7-9,.,.,TGTGCCAGCAGCTCACCGGGGAGGCAGCTGAGCACAGATACGCAGTATTTT,CASSSPGRQLSTDTQYF
TRBJ2-4,17,TRBV19,.,many,TGTGCCAGTACCCCCGAGACAGGGAGGGTAGCCAAAAACATTCAGTACTTC,CASTPETGRVAKNIQYF
TRBJ2-3,14,TRBV5-4,.,.,TGTGCCAGTACCCGCGATCACATCACAGATACGCAGTATTTT,CASTRDHITDTQYF
TRBJ1-2,18,TRBV27,TRBD1,.,TGTGCCAGCAGAACGGCCCTAAGTCGGGGACAGCCTAACTATGGCTACACCTTC,CASRTALSRGQPNYGYTF
TRBJ1-1,14,TRBV7-9,.,few,TGTGCCAGCAGCTTAATTGGGCGGGGCACTGAAGCTTTCTTT,CASSLIGRGTEAFF
TRBJ2-1,13,TRBV5-4,.,.,TGTGCCAGCAGCTTGGACCCGAACCAGGAGCAGTTCTTC,CASSLDPNQEQFF
TRBJ1-2,10,TRBV30,.,few,TGTGCCTGGTGGAACTATGGCTACACCTTC,CAWWNYGYTF
TRBJ2-7,14,TRBV6-5,TRBD2,.,TGTGCCAGCAGTGGAGGGGTCAGAGCGGGAGAGCAGTACTTC,CASSGGVRAGEQYF
TRBJ1-3,12,TRBV27,TRBD1,.,TGTGCCAGCGGGACAGGGAGAAACACCATATATTTT,CASGTGRNTIYF
TRBJ2-3,16,TRBV6-1,TRBD2,.,TGTGCCAGCAGTGGGGGACTAGCGGGATACACAGATACGCAGTATTTT,CASSGGLAGYTDTQYF
TRBJ1-5,16,TRBV4-1,TRBD1,.,TGCGCCAGCAGCCACGAAGCGACAGGGGTGGATCAGCCCCAGCATTTT,CASSHEATGVDQPQHF
TRBJ1-5,14,TRBV30,.,.,TGTGCCGGCCGCTGGACGGAGACTAATCAGCCCCAGCATTTT,CAGRWTETNQPQHF
TRBJ2-3,17,TRBV19,TRBD1,.,TGTGCCAGTAGTACCGAAACCGGGACAGCCACCCCAGATACGCAGTATTTT,CASSTETGTATPDTQYF
TRBJ2-5,15,TRBV7-2,TRBD2,.,TGTGCCAGCAGCGCGCAAGCGGGGGACCAAGAGACCCAGTACTTC,CASSAQAGDQETQYF
TRBJ2-1,17,TRBV27,TRBD2,.,TGTGCCAGCCAGCGTCTAGCGGGGGACCACTCCTACAATGAGCAGTTCTTC,CASQRLAGDHSYNEQFF
TRBJ2-2,17,TRBV19,TRBD2,.,TGTGCCAGTTCGAGGACTAGCGGGGGCCTCAACACCGGGGAGCTGTTTTTT,CASSRTSGGLNTGELFF
TRBJ1-2,14,TRBV27,TRBD1,few,TGTGCCAGCAGTTTTCACGACAGGGGTTATGGCTACACCTTC,CASSFHDRGYGYTF
TRBJ2-3,13,TRBV6-1,.,.,TGTGCCAGCAGTGAAGAGGTTGGAGATACGCAGTATTTT,CASSEEVGDTQYF
TRBJ1-1,16,TRBV5-4,TRBD1,.,TGTGCCAGCAGCCTGGGGACAGGGGGGCCGAACACTGAAGCTTTCTTT,CASSLGTGGPNTEAFF
TRBJ2-7,14,TRBV6-5,.,.,TGTGCCAGCAGAGCCCCCGGTCAACTCTACGAGCAGTACTTC,CASRAPGQLYEQYF
TRBJ1-1,13,TRBV2,.,.,TGTGCCAGCAGTGCGGCACCGAACACTGAAGCTTTCTTT,CASSAAPNTEAFF
TRBJ2-7,11,TRBV29-1,TRBD1,few,TGCAGCGCCCGGACAGGGGTTGAGCAGTACTTC,CSARTGVEQYF
TRBJ1-1,14,TRBV14,.,once,TGTGCCAGCAGCCAAGGAGGGGGTGAGGCTGAAGCTTTCTTT,CASSQGGGEAEAFF
TRBJ1-1,14,TRBV6-5,TRBD1,once,TGTGCCAGCAGTTCCCGGACAGGAGACACTGAAGCTTTCTTT,CASSSRTGDTEAFF
TRBJ2-7,14,TRBV27,TRBD1,.,TGTGCCAGCAGTGCGGGACAGGGCCAATACGAGCAGTACTTC,CASSAGQGQYEQYF